A single sample gave rise to the 15 T cell receptor beta chains below, sequenced in a study of shared clonotypes between healthy human individuals. Assay used: immunoSEQ multiplex PCR; TCRdb lists only in-frame clones, some missing. The repertoire holds about 700,000 clones, about 92% seen once, with roughly 22% in the top ten. Terminally differentiated effector memory CD45RA+ cells were excluded by CCR7 positive selection of CD45RO-negative cells. Sequencing was carried out using naive CD8+ T cells sorted from blood. These receptors came from a man younger than 45 in good health.

CDR3 bases: TGTGCCAGCAGCGCGAGACTGGGTAGCACAGATACGCAGTATTTT. Protein product: CASSARLGSTDTQYF. The V gene is TRBV7-9, the J gene TRBJ2-3; no clear D. Germline CDR1 SEHNR, CDR2 FQNEAQ (reference sequence). V gave up 5 bases and J gave up 0 bases, with 12 bases separating them. The CDR3 has 15 amino acids.

This sequence joins TRBV6-1 and TRBJ2-7; a possible D gene is TRBD1 (6 bases). Between the trimmed V and J ends, which lost 4 bases and 4 bases, there was a span of 14 bases. The CDR3 is 14 residues long. CDR1 and CDR2 from the germline V gene are MNHNS and SASEGT. The CDR3 protein is CASSGGTTGYEQYF. The CDR3 DNA is TGTGCCAGCAGTGGGGGAACGACAGGTTACGAGCAGTACTTC.

The chain carries TRBV4-3 and TRBJ2-2; 7 bases match TRBD1. This CDR3 spans 15 amino acids. J gave up 1 base and V 5 bases, and 4 bases lay outside the gene matches. CDR1 is LGHNA, CDR2 YSLEER, per germline. The CDR3 bases are TGCGCCAGCAGCAAAGGGACAGTGAACACCGGGGAGCTGTTTTTT. Its protein is CASSKGTVNTGELFF.

V is TRBV19 and J is TRBJ1-2; the D gene is possibly TRBD1 (5 bases). The CDR3 is 13 residues long. Germline V gives CDR1 LNHDA, CDR2 SQIVND (reference sequence). V shed 9 bases and J shed 4 bases, with 15 bases lying between them. CDR3 sequence reads: CASRRGGSYGYTF. CDR3 bases: TGTGCCAGCAGACGGGGGGGAAGCTATGGCTACACCTTC.

The chain joins TRBV7-9 to TRBJ2-7, with 8 bases identical to TRBD2. The CDR3 extends over 15 amino acids. V gave up 4 bases and J gave up 0 bases; unmatched junction bases: 5. Germline loops: CDR1 SEHNR, CDR2 FQNEAQ (reference sequence). CDR3 DNA sequence: TGTGCCAGCAGCTCGCGACTAGCGTACTCCTACGAGCAGTACTTC. It yields the protein CASSSRLAYSYEQYF. The full variable domain, in which reference TRBV7-9 and TRBJ2-7 provide the parts outside the CDR3, is DTGVSQNPRHKITKRGQNVTFRCDPISEHNRLYWYRQTLGQGPEFLTYFQNEAQLEKSRLLSDRFSAERPKGSFSTLEIQRTEQGDSAMYLCASSSRLAYSYEQYFGPGTRLTVT.

The chain employs TRBV4-3 and TRBJ1-3, with 11 nucleotides matching TRBD1. This CDR3 contains 16 residues. Trimming cost V 1 base and J 3 bases; bases outside gene matches: 2. The germline V gene encodes CDR1 LGHNA and CDR2 YSLEER. CDR3 nucleotide sequence: TGCGCCAGCAGCCAAGGGACAGGGGGCCTTGGAAACACCATATATTTT. Translating gives CASSQGTGGLGNTIYF.

The chain carries TRBV9 and TRBJ1-5; D is unclear. Trimming removed 0 bases from V and 2 bases from J, with 6 bases in between. From germline, CDR1 is SGDLS and CDR2 YYNGEE. The CDR3 totals 14 residues. This chain's CDR3 is CASSVGVGNQPQHF. The CDR3 DNA reads TGTGCCAGCAGCGTAGGTGTCGGCAATCAGCCCCAGCATTTT.

This chain connects TRBV27 to TRBJ1-4; tentatively, D is TRBD1 (5 bases). This CDR3 contains 13 residues. Trimming removed 0 bases from V and 7 bases from J, with 6 bases in between. The V gene's germline CDR1 is MNHEY and CDR2 SMNVEV (reference sequence). This CDR3 reads CASSLSTVEKLFF. CDR3 nucleotide sequence: TGTGCCAGCAGTTTATCGACAGTTGAAAAACTGTTTTTT.

A single count supports this clone. The same CDR3 arises from other DNA sequences in this sample as well. The gene calls are TRBV27 and TRBJ2-1; D is possibly TRBD1 (5 bases). The V gene's germline CDR1 is MNHEY and CDR2 SMNVEV (reference sequence). V was clipped by 1 base and J by 7 bases, with 8 bases between them. This CDR3 is 13 amino acids long. CDR3 sequence (DNA): TGTGCCAGCAGTTTATTTTCAGGGAATGAGCAGTTCTTC. This gives the protein CASSLFSGNEQFF.

The rearrangement links TRBV28 to TRBJ2-7; D is unclear. V lost 4 bases to trimming and J lost 3 bases, with 10 bases between them. The CDR3 covers 13 residues. The V gene's germline CDR1 is MDHEN and CDR2 SYDVKM. For the CDR3, the DNA is TGTGCCAGCAGTTCCCCTGGGGTCTACGAGCAGTACTTC. This encodes CASSSPGVYEQYF. Combining the CDR3 with reference TRBV28 and TRBJ2-7 gives the whole variable domain DVKVTQSSRYLVKRTGEKVFLECVQDMDHENMFWYRQDPGLGLRLIYFSYDVKMKEKGDIPEGYSVSREKKERFSLILESASTNQTSMYLCASSSPGVYEQYFGPGTRLTVT.

The chain is built from TRBV11-2 and TRBJ2-2, with a weak D call TRBD2 (5 bases). V gave up 7 bases and J gave up 1 base, with 16 bases separating them. The CDR3 spans 16 residues. Looked up from germline, CDR1 is SGHAT and CDR2 is FQNNGV. The CDR3 DNA reads TGTGCCAGCACCACGATCGAGAGGGAGAACACCGGGGAGCTGTTTTTT. It encodes CASTTIERENTGELFF.

This chain links TRBV27 with TRBJ1-1; D perhaps matches TRBD1 (5 bases). The V and J ends lost 5 bases and 4 bases respectively, with 8 bases between them. The CDR3 sequence is 12 residues long. Germline CDR1 MNHEY, CDR2 SMNVEV (reference sequence). The CDR3: CASSTGTTEAFF. CDR3 bases: TGTGCCAGCAGTACGGGGACCACTGAAGCTTTCTTT.

The V call is TRBV4-1, the J call TRBJ2-7; 8 bases are a match to TRBD1. CDR1 is MGHRA and CDR2 is YSYEKL in the germline V gene. The CDR3 spans 15 residues. Germline trimming cut 0 bases from V and 7 bases from J; bases unmatched to any gene: 8. CDR3 sequence reads: CASSQDEGQAREQYF. In DNA form, the CDR3 reads TGCGCCAGCAGCCAAGATGAGGGACAGGCTAGGGAGCAGTACTTC.

The V and J genes are TRBV5-8 and TRBJ2-7; 8 bases are shared with TRBD2. Trimming cost V 2 bases and J 6 bases; bases outside gene matches: 13. In germline, CDR1 is SGHTS, CDR2 YDEGEE. There are 16 residues in the CDR3. The CDR3 here is CASSLGLTSVSLEQYF. CDR3 sequence (DNA): TGTGCCAGCAGCTTAGGACTGACTAGCGTCTCTCTCGAGCAGTACTTC. The whole variable domain, remainder taken from reference TRBV5-8 and TRBJ2-7, is EAGVTQSPTHLIKTRGQQATLRCSPISGHTSVYWYQQALGLGLQFLLWYDEGEERNRGNFPPRFSGRQFPNYSSELNVNALELEDSALYLCASSLGLTSVSLEQYFGPGTRLTVT.

The chain recombines TRBV4-3 with TRBJ2-1; 10 bases fit TRBD1. From germline, CDR1 is LGHNA and CDR2 YSLEER. V shed 1 base, J shed 8 bases, and the junction held 11 bases outside the gene matches. There are 17 residues in the CDR3. The chain's CDR3 is CASSQVPGQGMMDEQFF. For the CDR3, the DNA is TGCGCCAGCAGCCAAGTACCGGGACAGGGGATGATGGATGAGCAGTTCTTC.